Given below is one T cell receptor beta chain in context. CDR1 and CDR2 (germline): SGHDT, YYEEEE. This CDR3 is built from 16 residues. Trimming left V 0 bases short and J 9 bases short, with 19 bases between. This sample stems from a study of blood T cells in healthy people across ages. For the second PCR, which ran for about 6 to 12 cycles, a sample-barcoded 5' primer and a J-beta primer mix were used. Every single cDNA molecule received a tag from a template-switch adaptor with 12 random nucleotides. TCRdb re-derived calls from the 5' RACE reads in MiXCR, one entry per CDR3 protein. Of about a million distinct CDR3 sequences listed, about 53% are singletons.

The V call is TRBV5-6, the J call TRBJ2-1; possible D gene TRBD1, 5 bases. Source material: blood. The sequence was collected from a woman aged 55-75 years in good health. The CDR3 here is CASSLVRVSGQGEQFF. CDR3 in DNA: TGTGCCAGCAGCTTGGTCAGGGTCTCGGGCCAAGGTGAGCAGTTCTTC.